This T cell receptor beta chain appears in the sequencing data of a study of beta chain features in type 1 diabetes. Study-wide background: Age, gender, cell numbers and subset yield matched between patients and controls.

CDR1 is SGHRS and CDR2 is YFSETQ in the germline V gene. Trimming shortened V by 2 bases and J by 4 bases, and 10 bases separated the two germline ends. This CDR3 is 14 amino acids long. Each population that was sorted was more than 95% pure. All of the isolated RNA was reverse transcribed, so expressed TCRB transcripts were sequenced. Profiling relied on immunoSEQ multiplex PCR, and the TCRdb table lists in-frame clones only, not all of them. The sample yields around 290,000 clones, 8% seen once. This clone was seen at least ten times. Its specificity is not known. The study, taken as a whole, reports: Since sequencing was performed on cDNA, cells with high TCR expression could be over-represented.

V and J are TRBV5-1 and TRBJ2-1; no clear D. The sequencing input was central memory CD4+ T cells from blood. The TCR sequence derives from a woman aged 18-30 years in good health. CDR3 nucleotide sequence: TGCGCCAGCAGCTTCATGCTTGCGTACAATGAGCAGTTCTTC. Residues: CASSFMLAYNEQFF.